This T cell receptor (beta chain) was found in a study of CD8 T cells in Susac syndrome. Random hexamers were used to reverse transcribe 0.5 to 1 ug of RNA. An immunoSEQ multiplex PCR amplified TCR beta CDR3 over 54 Vbeta and 13 Jbeta. A single record per CDR3 protein comes from TCRdb applying MiXCR to the immunoSEQ multiplex PCR reads. The data hold 120,000 or so distinct CDR3 sequences, with about 95% observed a single time. This clonotype is a singleton in its sample. Its antigen remains unidentified. The CDR3 has 17 residues. CDR1 and CDR2 (germline): MNHEY, SMNVEV (reference sequence). V gave up 5 bases and J gave up 0 bases, with 17 bases separating them. Study-wide findings and caveats: The study acknowledged a relatively small number of individuals in its TCR sequencing and HLA analysis.

In contrast to the negatively isolated CD8+ and CD4+ T cells, TEMRA cells were FACS-enriched. J is TRBJ1-3 and V is TRBV27; D possibly corresponds to TRBD1 (5 bases). This receptor was taken from a human donor in good health. The source material was CD4+ T cells from PBMCs. CDR3 bases: TGTGCCAGCAGTCGGGGGAGTCGGCCGAGCTCTGGAAACACCATATATTTT. As protein: CASSRGSRPSSGNTIYF.